The T cell receptor beta chain described here comes from a study of blood T cell repertoires in COVID-19. Trimming pared 4 bases from V and 0 bases from J, leaving 13 bases between. The germline V gene encodes CDR1 MGHRA and CDR2 YSYEKL. There are 16 residues in the CDR3. Authors' methods: Researchers report that nucleated cell counts were estimated from reference gene primer amplification. Clones were sequenced by immunoSEQ multiplex PCR, and TCRdb holds only the in-frame ones, with some missing. The V and J calls and clone size are taken from that table; D and trimming were inferred from the DNA. The sample records tens of thousands of clones, roughly 89% being singletons.

The material sequenced was peripheral blood. The clonotype comes from a man aged 50 or older with acute or convalescent COVID-19. The rearrangement joins TRBV4-1 to TRBJ1-5, with a tentative D call TRBD1 (5 bases). The CDR3 DNA reads TGCGCCAGCAGCCCCAGGGCCCAAAATAGCAATCAGCCCCAGCATTTT. Encoded protein: CASSPRAQNSNQPQHF.